Sequencing of this T cell receptor (beta chain) was carried out in a study of beta chain features in type 1 diabetes. General observations from the study: Type 1 diabetes patients showed fewer insertions and more deletions at VDJ junctions. Patients with Type 1 diabetes showed moderately but significantly shorter TCRB CDR3s in all four CD4+ subsets. The study found that naive, central memory and Treg TCRB repertoires appeared more similar in patients than in healthy donors. Short templates might get an advantage during PCR, and this would be equal in patients and controls.

This clone has more than one count but fewer than ten. Its antigen is currently unknown. The whole isolated RNA underwent reverse transcription, so sequencing captured expressed TCRB transcripts. Produced via immunoSEQ multiplex PCR; TCRdb's table is partial and in-frame only. The repertoire holds 140,000 to 150,000 clones, with 48% as singletons. The CDR3 is 17 residues long. Germline values: CDR1 SGHNT, CDR2 YYREEE (reference sequence). The trim removed 0 bases at V and 3 bases at J, leaving 8 bases unmatched. The sample consisted of Tregs from blood. The V gene is TRBV5-4, the J gene TRBJ2-3, with 9 nucleotides matching TRBD2. This TCR was recovered from a man between 18 and 35 years old in good health. For the CDR3, the DNA is TGTGCCAGCAGCTTGGCCAGAGGAGCGGGAGGTACAGATACGCAGTATTTT. Translating gives CASSLARGAGGTDTQYF.